This T cell receptor beta chain was identified during a study of shared clonotypes between healthy human individuals. Naive CD8 isolation took CD45RO-negative cells positively selected for CCR7 and excluded terminally differentiated effector memory CD45RA+ cells. Looked up from germline, CDR1 is SGHVS and CDR2 is FNYEAQ. The CDR3 contains 17 residues. The V gene end was trimmed by 5 bases and the J gene end by 5 bases; junction bases not matched to a gene: 11. The table came from immunoSEQ multiplex PCR; TCRdb's copy has only in-frame clones and leaves some out. The repertoire includes about 2 million clones, about 95% of them detected once, and approximately 1.2% sits in the top ten.

The sequence was obtained from a man between 18 and 35 years old in good health. The chain couples TRBV7-6 to TRBJ2-2; 10 nucleotides agree with TRBD2. Input material: naive CD8+ T cells sorted from blood. Written as DNA, the CDR3 is TGTGCCAGCAGCCTGGCGCCTAGCGGGAGTAATACCGGGGAGCTGTTTTTT. Its translation: CASSLAPSGSNTGELFF.